This passage covers 10 T cell receptor beta chains from one sample sequenced in a study of blood T cell repertoires in COVID-19 (dated by TCRdb to 2019 to 2021). The library was prepared using the immunoSEQ multiplex PCR assay. The table comes from immuneACCESS by way of TCRdb, which keeps in-frame sequences with V and J called. Part of the clones is missing from these tables; in studies checked, under half for an unresolved V gene and the rest for unknown reasons. In this sample the table shows under 300,000 clones, 88% of which occur a single time. Roughly 2.5% of the sample goes to the ten largest clones. What was sequenced was PBMCs or T cells enriched from blood (not recorded which). These receptors all stem from a woman aged 40 to 50 with acute COVID-19.

This sequence joins TRBV6-5 and TRBJ1-1; 10 nucleotides line up with TRBD1. This CDR3 has 13 amino acids. Germline values: CDR1 MNHEY, CDR2 SVGAGI. The ends lost 6 bases at V and 7 bases at J; junction bases unmatched: 5. The CDR3 DNA follows: TGTGCCAGCAGAGGGACAGGGGCGGGTGAAGCTTTCTTT. It yields the protein CASRGTGAGEAFF.

This chain links TRBV2 with TRBJ1-5; D is possibly TRBD1 (5 bases). CDR1 is SNHLY, CDR2 FYNNEI, per germline. The length of the CDR3 is 14 residues. Trimming removed 7 bases from V and 6 bases from J, with 16 bases in between. The CDR3 is CASTWAGNGQPQHF. The CDR3 nucleotides are TGTGCCAGCACCTGGGCAGGGAATGGTCAGCCCCAGCATTTT.

The gene calls are TRBV5-4 and TRBJ2-1; D possibly corresponds to TRBD2 (6 bases). The CDR3 covers 15 residues. Germline CDR1 reads SGHNT; CDR2 reads YYREEE (reference sequence). The V end was cut by 3 bases, the J end by 3 bases, with 13 bases between. CDR3 sequence reads: CASSSGLLDYNEQFF. The DNA for the CDR3 is TGTGCCAGCAGCTCGGGACTGCTGGACTACAATGAGCAGTTCTTC.

V and J are TRBV10-3 and TRBJ1-2, with D perhaps TRBD1 (5 bases). The CDR3 covers 13 residues. Trimming removed 4 bases from V and 5 bases from J, with 11 bases in between. CDR1 and CDR2 from the germline V gene are ENHRY and SYGVKD. CDR3 loop: CAISVDSQYGYTF. The CDR3, as DNA: TGTGCCATCAGTGTCGACAGCCAGTATGGCTACACCTTC.

The rearrangement joins TRBV7-9 to TRBJ1-1, with 7 bases lining up with TRBD1. CDR1 SEHNR and CDR2 FQNEAQ come from the germline V gene (reference sequence). This CDR3 region has 12 residues. The V and J ends lost 5 bases and 10 bases, in that order; junction bases with no gene match: 7. CDR3 region: CASSPGTVRAFF. For the CDR3, the DNA is TGTGCCAGCAGCCCCGGGACAGTCAGAGCTTTCTTT.

V and J are TRBV12-3 or TRBV12-4 and TRBJ2-1, with a tentative D call TRBD1 (6 bases). Trimming pared 4 bases from V and 12 bases from J, leaving 16 bases between. The CDR3 has 13 amino acids. CDR3 sequence: CASSSSGTTAQFF. The CDR3 DNA reads as TGTGCCAGCAGTTCATCTGGGACAACGGCGCAGTTCTTC.

The rearrangement uses TRBV3-1 (or the pseudogene TRBV3-2) and TRBJ1-6; D not certain. V shed 4 bases and J shed 14 bases, with 18 bases lying between them. CDR3 length: 14 amino acids. Per germline, CDR1 LGHDT and CDR2 YNNKEL (reference sequence). The chain's CDR3 is CASSPQLGTQALHF. The DNA of the CDR3 is TGTGCCAGCAGCCCACAGTTAGGAACGCAAGCCCTCCACTTT.

This sequence joins TRBV30 and TRBJ2-5; possibly TRBD2 for D (6 bases). The V end was cut by 0 bases, the J end by 4 bases, with 9 bases between. The V gene's germline CDR1 is GTSNPN and CDR2 SVGIG (reference sequence). The CDR3 loop spans 13 amino acids. CDR3 loop: CAWSVRLGETQYF. The CDR3 DNA reads as TGTGCCTGGAGTGTACGACTAGGAGAGACCCAGTACTTC.

The CDR3 loop reads CASTPLAGGLTDTQYF. Here the CDR3 DNA reads TGTGCCAGCACACCACTAGCGGGGGGCCTCACAGATACGCAGTATTTT. This chain uses TRBV7-6 with TRBJ2-3; 12 nucleotides align to TRBD2. This CDR3 comprises 16 residues. V trimming: 7 bases; J trimming: 2 bases; junction bases outside the gene matches: 7. Germline V CDR1 and CDR2: SGHVS, FNYEAQ. The full variable domain, with the rest looked up from reference TRBV7-6 and TRBJ2-3, is GAGVSQSPRYKVTKRGQDVALRCDPISGHVSLYWYRQALGQGPEFLTYFNYEAQQDKSGLPNDRFSAERPEGSISTLTIQRTEQRDSAMYRCASTPLAGGLTDTQYFGPGTRLTVL.

This chain uses TRBV7-2 with TRBJ2-1; weak D call: TRBD2 (6 bases). The V and J ends lost 4 bases and 13 bases respectively, with 11 bases between them. Germline-derived CDR1 and CDR2 are SGHTA and FQGNSA. The CDR3 extends over 11 amino acids. The chain's CDR3 is CASSSRDFQFF. The CDR3 DNA sequence: TGTGCCAGCAGCTCGCGGGACTTTCAGTTCTTC.